There are a few counts of the clone carrying this TCR beta chain. Its cognate antigen is unknown. Sequence at one end of the junction differs from germline and may be a read error. The entry originates in a study of cytomegalovirus exposure and HLA in healthy donors. Study-wide points: Most TCR sequences were uncommon, yet certain public TCRs appeared in many donors. Across donors, sequencing depth was assumed by presence/absence analyses to be roughly uniform.

The length of the CDR3 is 15 residues. Germline loops: CDR1 SGHDT, CDR2 YYEEEE. A multiplex PCR was run with 60 Vbeta primers and 13 Jbeta primers. Measured with immunoSEQ multiplex PCR; TCRdb has only the in-frame clones, and not every one. The sample lists approximately 120,000 clones, roughly three quarters occurring once. This chain links TRBV5-6 with TRBJ2-6; TRBD1 is a possible D gene (5 bases). The TCR originated in a woman aged 45-65 years in good health and CMV-seropositive. Sequenced sample: PBMCs. In DNA, the CDR3 is TGTGCCAGCAGCCCCCGAGGCTCTGGGGCCAACGGCCTGACTTTC. Its protein product is CASSPRGSGANGLTF.